This T cell receptor beta chain was sequenced during a study of T cell repertoires in cytomegalovirus infection. The CDR3 length is 17 residues. The germline V gene encodes CDR1 MDHEN and CDR2 SYDVKM. Trimming took off 4 bases at V and 4 bases at J, with 20 bases between the two ends. TCRdb recomputed calls from the reads with MiXCR, one row per CDR3 protein. Among 290,000 or so distinct CDR3 sequences listed, roughly 25% were seen once. This clonotype was recorded at least ten times. This receptor was obtained from a human donor in good health (CMV status not recorded). Some clones in this sample may be carry-over from other donors' samples. This rearrangement joins TRBV28 to TRBJ2-1; D gene uncertain. Sequencing was done on a sample of PBMCs. The CDR3 DNA reads as TGTGCCAGCAGTTCCCTAGACCCAATCGGAGCGTACAATGAGCAGTTCTTC. This sequence encodes CASSSLDPIGAYNEQFF.